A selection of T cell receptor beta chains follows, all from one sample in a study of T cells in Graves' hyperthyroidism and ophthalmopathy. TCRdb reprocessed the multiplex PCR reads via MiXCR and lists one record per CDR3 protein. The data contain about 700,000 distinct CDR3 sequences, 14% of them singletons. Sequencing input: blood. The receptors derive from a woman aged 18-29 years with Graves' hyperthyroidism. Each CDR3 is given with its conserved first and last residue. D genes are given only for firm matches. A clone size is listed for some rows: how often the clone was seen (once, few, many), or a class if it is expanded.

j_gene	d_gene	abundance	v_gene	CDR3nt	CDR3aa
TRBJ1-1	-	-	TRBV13	TGTGCCAGCAGCCCCCTCTGGGGTTCGGAGAACACTGAAGCTTTCTTT	CASSPLWGSENTEAFF
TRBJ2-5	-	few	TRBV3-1	TGTGCCAGCAGCCAAGACCCCAGTAAATGGGAGACCCAGTACTTC	CASSQDPSKWETQYF
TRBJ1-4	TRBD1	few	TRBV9	TGTGCCAGCAGCTTCGGACAGGGGGTCGTCGGTGAAAAACTGTTTTTT	CASSFGQGVVGEKLFF
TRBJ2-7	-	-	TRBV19	TGTGCCAGTAGTATTGAGTGGGAAAGGAGTTACGAGCAGTACTTC	CASSIEWERSYEQYF
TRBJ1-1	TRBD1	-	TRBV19	TGTGCCAGCGAGACCCTCGGGACAGGGATGAACACTGAAGCTTTCTTT	CASETLGTGMNTEAFF
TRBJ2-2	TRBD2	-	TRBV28	TGTGCCAGCAGTCCGCTTCTTAGTAGCGGGAGGGTCCGTTCAACCTTGAGTATCGGGGAGCTGTTTTTT	CASSPLLSSGRVRSTLSIGELFF
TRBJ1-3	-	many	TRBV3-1	TGTGCCAGCAGCCGAGCAGGCCGGGGGCCGAGCTCTGGAAACACCATATATTTT	CASSRAGRGPSSGNTIYF
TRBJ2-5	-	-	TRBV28	TGTACCAGCAGCCCTCTAGGAGAGTTTGGAGAGACCCAGTACTTC	CTSSPLGEFGETQYF
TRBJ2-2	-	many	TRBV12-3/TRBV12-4	TGTGCCAGCAGTTTTGTAGTGCTAGCAGGGGCCGGGGAGCTGTTTTTT	CASSFVVLAGAGELFF
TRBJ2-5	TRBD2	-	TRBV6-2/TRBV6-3	TGTGCCAGCAGTTACTCGATTTATACTAGCGGGAGTGATGAGACCCAGTACTTC	CASSYSIYTSGSDETQYF
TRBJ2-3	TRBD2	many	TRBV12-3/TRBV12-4	TGTGCCAGCAGTTTAGGGGCTAGCGGGAGGGCCCATACGCAGTATTTT	CASSLGASGRAHTQYF
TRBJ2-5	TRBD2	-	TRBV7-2	TGTGCCAGCAGCTCCCCTGATAGCGGGAGTGAGACCCAGTACTTC	CASSSPDSGSETQYF
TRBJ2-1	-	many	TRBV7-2	TGTGCCAGCAGCTTACCCACCGAGGATGAGCAGTTCTTC	CASSLPTEDEQFF
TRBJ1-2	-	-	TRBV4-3	TGCGCCAGCAGCCAAGAGGTGGGGACCTATGGCTACACCTTC	CASSQEVGTYGYTF
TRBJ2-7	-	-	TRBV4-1	TGCGCCAGCAGCCAAGTTTTTAGCGGTTCTACCTACGAGCAGTACTTC	CASSQVFSGSTYEQYF
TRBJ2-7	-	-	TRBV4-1	TGCGCCAGCAGCCAAGCCGCCGAGCAGTACTTC	CASSQAAEQYF
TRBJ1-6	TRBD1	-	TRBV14	TGTGCCAGCAGCCAACTGGGACAGGCCTCACCCCTCCACTTT	CASSQLGQASPLHF
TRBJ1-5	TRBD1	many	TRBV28	TGTGCCAGCAGTCCGACAGGGGGCTGGGGCAATCAGCCCCAGCATTTT	CASSPTGGWGNQPQHF
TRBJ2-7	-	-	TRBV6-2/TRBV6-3	TGTGCCAGCAGTTACGCGGCAGGGAGAACGACAGAGCAGTACTTC	CASSYAAGRTTEQYF
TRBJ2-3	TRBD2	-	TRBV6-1	TGTGCCAGCAGTCCCACGGGACTAGCGGGCACAGATACGCAGTATTTT	CASSPTGLAGTDTQYF
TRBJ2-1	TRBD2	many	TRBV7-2	TGTGCCAGCAGCTCGAGGGGACTAGAGGTAAGGGAGCAGTTCTTC	CASSSRGLEVREQFF
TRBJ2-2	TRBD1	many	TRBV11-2	TGTGCCAGCAGCTCGGACAGGGGGTCCTGGGAGCTGTTTTTT	CASSSDRGSWELFF
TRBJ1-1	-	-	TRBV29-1	TGCAGCGTTGAAGGGACAACTGAAGCTTTCTTT	CSVEGTTEAFF
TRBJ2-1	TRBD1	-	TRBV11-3	TGTGCCAGCAGCTGGACAGGGGGGTATGAGCAGTTCTTC	CASSWTGGYEQFF
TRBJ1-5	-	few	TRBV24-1	TGTGCCACCAGTGATTTATCGGGCAATCAGCCCCAGCATTTT	CATSDLSGNQPQHF
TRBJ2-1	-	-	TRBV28	TGTGCCAGCCATCTCGTCGGGACCTACAATGAGCAGTTCTTC	CASHLVGTYNEQFF
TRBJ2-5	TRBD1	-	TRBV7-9	TGTGCCAGCAGCTTAGCCCAGACAGGGGGCGATATCCACTTC	CASSLAQTGGDIHF
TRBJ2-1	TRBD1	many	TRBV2	TGTGCCAGCGACAGGGGTCCCTACAATGAGCAGTTCTTC	CASDRGPYNEQFF
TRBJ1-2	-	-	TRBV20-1	TGCAGTGCCGGGGACCGAACTAACTATGGCTACACCTTC	CSAGDRTNYGYTF
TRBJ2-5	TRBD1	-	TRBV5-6	TGTGCCAGCAGCTTTAGACAGGGCTTCGAGACCCAGTACTTC	CASSFRQGFETQYF
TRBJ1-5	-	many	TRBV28	TGTGCCAGCAGCCCCTACGATGGGAGGGGTCAGCCCCAGCATTTT	CASSPYDGRGQPQHF
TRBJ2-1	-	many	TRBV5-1	TGCGCCAGCAGCTTCAGTCGGGGCACCTCCTACAATGAGCAGTTCTTC	CASSFSRGTSYNEQFF
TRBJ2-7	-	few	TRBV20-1	TGCAGTGCTAGAGATAGCCCAACCTCTGGACGCAGCTCCTACGAGCAGTACTTC	CSARDSPTSGRSSYEQYF
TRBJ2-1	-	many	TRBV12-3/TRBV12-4	TGTGCCAGCAGTCAGGCTTCCTACAATGAGCAGTTCTTC	CASSQASYNEQFF
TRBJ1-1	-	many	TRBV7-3	TGTGCCAGCAGCTTTGGGACTGGCAAGGGCACTGAAGCTTTCTTT	CASSFGTGKGTEAFF
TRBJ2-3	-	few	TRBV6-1	TGTGCCAGCATGAGGCGGGATTTTACAGATACGCAGTATTTT	CASMRRDFTDTQYF
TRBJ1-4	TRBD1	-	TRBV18	TGTGCCAGCTCACCAACGGGACAGACGAAACTGTTTTTT	CASSPTGQTKLFF
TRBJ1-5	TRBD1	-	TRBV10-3	TGTGCCATCAGTGAGGCGCAGGGGGTAGGTCAGCCCCAGCATTTT	CAISEAQGVGQPQHF
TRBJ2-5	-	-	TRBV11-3	TGTGCCAGCAGCTCAGGATCCCCGCCAGAGACCCAGTACTTC	CASSSGSPPETQYF
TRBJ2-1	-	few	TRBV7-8	TGTGCCAGCAGCCTCCGGGACTGGGGCGGGGATGAGCAGTTCTTC	CASSLRDWGGDEQFF
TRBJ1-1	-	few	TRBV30	TGTGCCTGGGGAACCGGGGCGAACACTGAAGCTTTCTTT	CAWGTGANTEAFF
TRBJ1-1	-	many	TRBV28	TGTGCCAGCAGGCAGCGGGGGGGGCAGAAGTACACTGAAGCTTTCTTT	CASRQRGGQKYTEAFF
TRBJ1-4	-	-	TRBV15	TGTGCCACCAGCGTCCGGGGATTCGAAAAACTGTTTTTT	CATSVRGFEKLFF
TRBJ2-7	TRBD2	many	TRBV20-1	TGCAGTGCTAGAGCACTAGCGGGGCCACTCTACGAGCAGTACTTC	CSARALAGPLYEQYF
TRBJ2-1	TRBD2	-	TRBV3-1	TGTGCCAGCAACCAAGGCCGGCGGGAGTCCCCCAATGAGCAGTTCTTC	CASNQGRRESPNEQFF
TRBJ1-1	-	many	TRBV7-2	TGTGCCAGCAGCCACACAGGGTGGGTCACTGAAGCTTTCTTT	CASSHTGWVTEAFF
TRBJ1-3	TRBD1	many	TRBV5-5	TGTGCCAGCAGCTTGGGAACAGGGGGCGCGGTGTCAAACACCATATATTTT	CASSLGTGGAVSNTIYF
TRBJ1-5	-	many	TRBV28	TGTGCCAGCAGTTTTTCGGACAGCCTTTATAGCAATCAGCCCCAGCATTTT	CASSFSDSLYSNQPQHF
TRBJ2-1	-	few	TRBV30	TGTGCCTGGAGTCCAGCGGGCACCTACAATGAGCAGTTCTTC	CAWSPAGTYNEQFF
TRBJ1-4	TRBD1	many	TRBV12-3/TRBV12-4	TGTGCCAGCAGTCTCGCCCCACAGGGGACCGGTGAAAAACTGTTTTTT	CASSLAPQGTGEKLFF
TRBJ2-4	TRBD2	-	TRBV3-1	TGTGCCAGCAGTTTTACCCTGGGGGGGGGCATTCAGTACTTC	CASSFTLGGGIQYF
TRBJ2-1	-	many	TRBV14	TGTGCCAGCAGCCAAGAGGGCCTCCCTTACAATGAGCAGTTCTTC	CASSQEGLPYNEQFF
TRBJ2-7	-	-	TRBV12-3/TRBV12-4	TGTGCCAGCAGTCATCCCACAGGAAAGCAGTACTTC	CASSHPTGKQYF